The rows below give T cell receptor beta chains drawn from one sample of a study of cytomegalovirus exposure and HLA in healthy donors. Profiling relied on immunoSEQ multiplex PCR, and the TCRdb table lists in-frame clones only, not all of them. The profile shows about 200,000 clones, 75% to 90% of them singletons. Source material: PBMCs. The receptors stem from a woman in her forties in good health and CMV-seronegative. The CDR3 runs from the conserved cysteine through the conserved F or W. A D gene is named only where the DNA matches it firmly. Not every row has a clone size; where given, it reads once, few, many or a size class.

CASSLGGTENTEAFF	TGTGCCAGCAGCTTAGGCGGGACGGAGAACACTGAAGCTTTCTTT	TRBV7-9	NA	TRBJ1-1	NA
CASSRTGVNTEAFF	TGTGCCAGCAGCCGGACAGGGGTAAACACTGAAGCTTTCTTT	TRBV7-3	few	TRBJ1-1	TRBD1
CASSPPSGVKNTEAFF	TGTGCCAGCTCACCACCCTCAGGGGTTAAGAACACTGAAGCTTTCTTT	TRBV18	NA	TRBJ1-1	NA
CASTLRTSGIYNEQFF	TGTGCCAGCACCTTGCGGACTAGCGGGATTTACAATGAGCAGTTCTTC	TRBV27	NA	TRBJ2-1	TRBD2
CASSSGTTNTEAFF	TGCGCCAGCAGCTCCGGGACAACGAACACTGAAGCTTTCTTT	TRBV5-1	few	TRBJ1-1	NA
CAWSVSNTGELFF	TGTGCCTGGAGTGTGTCAAACACCGGGGAGCTGTTTTTT	TRBV30	NA	TRBJ2-2	NA
CASSTLAGIYEQYF	TGTGCCAGCAGTACCTTGGCAGGCATATACGAGCAGTACTTC	TRBV28	NA	TRBJ2-7	NA
CASSSHSAFRETQYF	TGTGCCAGTAGCTCTCATAGCGCCTTTCGAGAGACCCAGTACTTC	TRBV19	NA	TRBJ2-5	NA
CASSARGRGLSYEQYF	TGTGCCAGCAGTGCTCGTGGCAGGGGCCTCTCCTACGAGCAGTACTTC	TRBV6-1	NA	TRBJ2-7	NA
CASSIDTGRPVFTGELFF	TGTGCCAGTAGTATAGATACAGGACGTCCGGTCTTCACCGGGGAGCTGTTTTTT	TRBV19	NA	TRBJ2-2	NA
CASSEGEGSATDTQYF	TGCGCCAGCAGTGAGGGGGAGGGTAGCGCCACAGATACGCAGTATTTT	TRBV10-2	NA	TRBJ2-3	TRBD2
CASSASAGELFF	TGTGCCAGCAGTGCGTCTGCCGGGGAGCTGTTTTTT	TRBV6-1	once	TRBJ2-2	NA
CASSVAPIAGASYTQYF	TGTGCCAGCAGCGTAGCCCCAATAGCGGGAGCGTCTTATACGCAGTATTTT	TRBV9	NA	TRBJ2-3	TRBD2
CASSLTYEQYF	TGTGCCAGCAGCTTAACTTACGAGCAGTACTTC	TRBV7-9	few	TRBJ2-7	NA
CASREQGIYGYTF	TGTGCCAGCCGGGAACAGGGTATCTATGGCTACACCTTC	TRBV6-6	NA	TRBJ1-2	NA
CAISETQGRDQPQHF	TGTGCCATCAGTGAGACCCAGGGTAGGGATCAGCCCCAGCATTTT	TRBV10-3	NA	TRBJ1-5	NA
CSVEVEKSGVDTEAFF	TGCAGCGTTGAAGTAGAAAAGTCGGGGGTTGACACTGAAGCTTTCTTT	TRBV29-1	NA	TRBJ1-1	NA